This is a list of T cell receptor beta chains from one sample in a study of blood T cell repertoires in COVID-19. Repertoires were generated with immunoSEQ multiplex PCR, while TCRdb's copy carries only in-frame clones and drops some. The sample yields over 200,000 clones, roughly 81% seen once. Sequenced input: peripheral blood. The receptors originated from a woman aged 45 to 65 with active or convalescent COVID-19. The CDR3 runs from the conserved cysteine through the conserved F or W. A D gene is named only where the DNA matches it firmly. Expanded clones are given a class, and other clones once, few, many or no size at all.

v_gene: TRBV3-1/TRBV3-2
j_gene: TRBJ1-1
d_gene: TRBD1
abundance: .
CDR3aa: CASSHRTGGTEAFF
CDR3nt: TGTGCCAGCAGCCATCGGACAGGAGGGACTGAAGCTTTCTTT

v_gene: TRBV6-5
j_gene: TRBJ1-2
d_gene: .
abundance: .
CDR3aa: CASSYEGGYGYTF
CDR3nt: TGTGCCAGCAGTTACGAGGGAGGCTATGGCTACACCTTC

v_gene: TRBV28
j_gene: TRBJ2-7
d_gene: .
abundance: .
CDR3aa: CASTLGGQTVYEQYF
CDR3nt: TGTGCCAGCACCCTGGGGGGACAGACCGTCTACGAGCAGTACTTC

v_gene: TRBV4-1
j_gene: TRBJ1-2
d_gene: .
abundance: .
CDR3aa: CASSQEPQAAPNYGYTF
CDR3nt: TGCGCCAGCAGCCAAGAACCACAGGCTGCACCGAACTATGGCTACACCTTC

v_gene: TRBV9
j_gene: TRBJ1-6
d_gene: TRBD1
abundance: .
CDR3aa: CASSTGVRYNSPLHF
CDR3nt: TGTGCCAGCAGCACAGGGGTTCGATATAATTCACCCCTCCACTTT

v_gene: TRBV7-7
j_gene: TRBJ2-5
d_gene: .
abundance: .
CDR3aa: CASSGGRADETQYF
CDR3nt: TGTGCCAGCAGCGGCGGCAGGGCGGATGAGACCCAGTACTTC

v_gene: TRBV30
j_gene: TRBJ1-2
d_gene: .
abundance: .
CDR3aa: CAWSVGRDFGYTF
CDR3nt: TGTGCCTGGAGTGTAGGCAGGGACTTTGGCTACACCTTC

v_gene: TRBV15
j_gene: TRBJ2-3
d_gene: TRBD1
abundance: .
CDR3aa: CATSGNRGLTDTQYF
CDR3nt: TGTGCCACCAGCGGAAACAGGGGGCTGACAGATACGCAGTATTTT

v_gene: TRBV5-1
j_gene: TRBJ1-4
d_gene: TRBD1
abundance: .
CDR3aa: CASSGQVGGEKLFF
CDR3nt: TGCGCCAGCAGCGGACAGGTCGGGGGTGAAAAACTGTTTTTT

v_gene: TRBV20-1
j_gene: TRBJ2-3
d_gene: .
abundance: .
CDR3aa: CSASGGNTDTQYF
CDR3nt: TGCAGTGCTAGTGGCGGGAACACAGATACGCAGTATTTT

v_gene: TRBV18
j_gene: TRBJ1-1
d_gene: TRBD1
abundance: .
CDR3aa: CASSPGTGGNTEAFF
CDR3nt: TGTGCCAGCTCACCAGGGACAGGGGGGAACACTGAAGCTTTCTTT

v_gene: TRBV15
j_gene: TRBJ2-7
d_gene: TRBD1
abundance: .
CDR3aa: CATSVGTGDEQYF
CDR3nt: TGTGCCACCAGCGTCGGGACAGGGGACGAGCAGTACTTC

v_gene: TRBV6-1
j_gene: TRBJ1-2
d_gene: .
abundance: .
CDR3aa: CASSEGPPPGYTF
CDR3nt: TGTGCCAGCAGTGAAGGGCCCCCTCCTGGCTACACCTTC

v_gene: TRBV28
j_gene: TRBJ2-7
d_gene: .
abundance: .
CDR3aa: CASSPDHYPSSYEQYF
CDR3nt: TGTGCCAGCAGTCCCGATCACTATCCGAGCTCCTACGAGCAGTACTTC

v_gene: TRBV28
j_gene: TRBJ1-6
d_gene: .
abundance: once
CDR3aa: CASSSGRNSPLHF
CDR3nt: TGTGCCAGCAGTTCAGGGCGGAATTCACCCCTCCACTTT